This T cell receptor beta chain was captured by sequencing in a study of T-cell memory formation after mild COVID-19. The wider study: Each donor largely had its own TCR clusters.

Study conclusions and caveats: The CD4+ clones that contracted clustered mainly within CM and EM, and the CD8+ clones concentrated in EMRA. Clones shrinking from day 15 to 85 showed even CD4/CD8 mixes; later expanders tilted CD4+. The pre-infection memory compartment contained some responding clones, suggesting cross-reactive memory joined.

TCRdb reprocessed the 5' RACE reads with MiXCR, giving one entry per CDR3 protein. Of fewer than 140,000 distinct CDR3 sequences in the sample, around 12% were seen once. This clonotype turned up a few times. Its antigen is unknown. The material sequenced was PBMCs or a T cell subset sorted from them (not recorded which). The TCR comes from an adult woman who had mild COVID-19 (a few samples of this study predate the infection). Cell type and time point are not known.

This CDR3 reads CASSQEASVNSPLHF. CDR3 nucleotide sequence: TGCGCCAGCAGCCAAGAGGCCAGTGTTAATTCACCCCTCCACTTT. The V and J genes are TRBV4-3 and TRBJ1-6, with D hard to call. This CDR3 comprises 15 residues. CDR1 and CDR2 (germline): LGHNA, YSLEER. Trimming left V 0 bases short and J 6 bases short, with 9 bases between.